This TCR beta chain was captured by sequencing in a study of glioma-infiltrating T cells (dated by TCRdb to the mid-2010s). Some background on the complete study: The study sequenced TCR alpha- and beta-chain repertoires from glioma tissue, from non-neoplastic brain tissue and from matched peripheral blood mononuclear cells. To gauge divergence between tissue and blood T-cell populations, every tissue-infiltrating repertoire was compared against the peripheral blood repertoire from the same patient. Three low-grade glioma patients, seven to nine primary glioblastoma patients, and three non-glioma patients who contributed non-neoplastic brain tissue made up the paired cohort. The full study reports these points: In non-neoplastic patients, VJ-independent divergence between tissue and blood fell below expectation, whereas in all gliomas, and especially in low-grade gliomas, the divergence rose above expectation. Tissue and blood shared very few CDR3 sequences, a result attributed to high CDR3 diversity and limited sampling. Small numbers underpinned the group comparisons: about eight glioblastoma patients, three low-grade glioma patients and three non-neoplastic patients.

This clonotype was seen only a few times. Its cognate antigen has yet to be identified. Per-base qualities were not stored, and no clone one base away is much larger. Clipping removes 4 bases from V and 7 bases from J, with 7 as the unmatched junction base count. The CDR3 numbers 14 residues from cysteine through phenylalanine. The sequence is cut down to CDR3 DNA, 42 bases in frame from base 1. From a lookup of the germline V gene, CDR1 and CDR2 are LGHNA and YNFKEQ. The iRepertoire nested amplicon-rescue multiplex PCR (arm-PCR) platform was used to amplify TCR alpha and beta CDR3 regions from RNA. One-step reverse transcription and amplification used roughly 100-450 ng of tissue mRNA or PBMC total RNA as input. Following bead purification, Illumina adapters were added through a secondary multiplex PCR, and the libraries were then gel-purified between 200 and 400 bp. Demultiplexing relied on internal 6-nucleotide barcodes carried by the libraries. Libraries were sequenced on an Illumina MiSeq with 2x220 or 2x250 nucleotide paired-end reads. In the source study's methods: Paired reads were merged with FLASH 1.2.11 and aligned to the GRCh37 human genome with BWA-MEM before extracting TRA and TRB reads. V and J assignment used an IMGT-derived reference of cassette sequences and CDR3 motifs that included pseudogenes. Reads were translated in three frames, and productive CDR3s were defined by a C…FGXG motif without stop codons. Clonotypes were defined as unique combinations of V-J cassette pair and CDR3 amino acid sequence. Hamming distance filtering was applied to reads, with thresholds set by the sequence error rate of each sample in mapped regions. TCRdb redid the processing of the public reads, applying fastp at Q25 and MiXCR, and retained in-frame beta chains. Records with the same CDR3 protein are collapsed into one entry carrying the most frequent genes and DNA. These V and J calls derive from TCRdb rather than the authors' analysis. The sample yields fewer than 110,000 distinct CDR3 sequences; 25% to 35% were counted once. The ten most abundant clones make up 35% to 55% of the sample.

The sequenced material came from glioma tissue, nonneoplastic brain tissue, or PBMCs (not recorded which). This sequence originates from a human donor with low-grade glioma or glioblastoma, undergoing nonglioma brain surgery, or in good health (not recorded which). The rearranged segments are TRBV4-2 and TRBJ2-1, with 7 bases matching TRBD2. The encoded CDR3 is CASSPLIGGNEQFF. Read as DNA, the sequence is TGTGCCAGCAGCCCCCTCATCGGGGGGAATGAGCAGTTCTTC.